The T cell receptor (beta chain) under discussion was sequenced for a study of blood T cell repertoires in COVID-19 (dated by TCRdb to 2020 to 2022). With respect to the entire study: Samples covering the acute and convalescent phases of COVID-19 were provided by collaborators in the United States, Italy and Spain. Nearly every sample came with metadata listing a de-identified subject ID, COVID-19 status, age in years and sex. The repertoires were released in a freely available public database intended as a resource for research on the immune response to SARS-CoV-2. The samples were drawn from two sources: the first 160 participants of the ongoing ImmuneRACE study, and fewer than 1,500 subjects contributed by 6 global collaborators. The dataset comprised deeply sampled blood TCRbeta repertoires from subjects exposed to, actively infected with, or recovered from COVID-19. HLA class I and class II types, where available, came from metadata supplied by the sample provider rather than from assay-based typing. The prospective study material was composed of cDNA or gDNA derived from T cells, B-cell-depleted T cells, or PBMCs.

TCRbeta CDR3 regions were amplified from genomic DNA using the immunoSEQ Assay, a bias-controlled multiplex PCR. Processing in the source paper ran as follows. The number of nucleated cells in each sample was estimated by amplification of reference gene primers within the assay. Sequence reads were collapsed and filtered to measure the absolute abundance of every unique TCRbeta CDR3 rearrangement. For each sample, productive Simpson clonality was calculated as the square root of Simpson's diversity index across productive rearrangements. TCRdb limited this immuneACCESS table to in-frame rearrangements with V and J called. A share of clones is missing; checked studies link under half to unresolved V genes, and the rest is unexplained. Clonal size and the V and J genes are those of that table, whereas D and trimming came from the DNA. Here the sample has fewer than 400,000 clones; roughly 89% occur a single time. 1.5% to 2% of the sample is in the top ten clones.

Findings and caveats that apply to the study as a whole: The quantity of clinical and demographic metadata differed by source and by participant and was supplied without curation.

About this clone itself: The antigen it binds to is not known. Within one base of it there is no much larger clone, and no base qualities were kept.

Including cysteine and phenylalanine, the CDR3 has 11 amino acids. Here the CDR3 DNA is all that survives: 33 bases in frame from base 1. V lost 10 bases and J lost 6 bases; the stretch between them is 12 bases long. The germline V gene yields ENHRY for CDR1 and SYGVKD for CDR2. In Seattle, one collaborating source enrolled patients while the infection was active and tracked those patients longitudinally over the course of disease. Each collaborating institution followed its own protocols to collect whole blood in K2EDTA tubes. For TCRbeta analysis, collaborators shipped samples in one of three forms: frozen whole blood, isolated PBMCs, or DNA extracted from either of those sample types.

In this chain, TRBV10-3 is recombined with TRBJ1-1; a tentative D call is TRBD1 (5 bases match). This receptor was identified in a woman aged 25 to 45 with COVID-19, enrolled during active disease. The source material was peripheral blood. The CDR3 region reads CASLQGSEAFF. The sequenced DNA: TGTGCCAGTCTCCAGGGTTCTGAAGCTTTCTTT.